The 10 T cell receptor beta chains below all came from one sample that was sequenced in a study of cytotoxic CD8 clonotypes in ibrutinib-treated CLL. Sequencing used immunoSEQ multiplex PCR; TCRdb keeps in-frame clones, though not all of them. The sample consists of 110,000 to 150,000 clones, under 95% of them appearing once. The sample here was PBMCs, taken after 12 months of ibrutinib treatment. The receptors were sampled from a human donor with chronic lymphocytic leukemia.

The chain is built from TRBV7-9 and TRBJ2-5, with D possibly matching TRBD1 (7 bases). V shed 5 bases and J shed 4 bases, with 14 bases lying between them. Looked up from germline, CDR1 is SEHNR and CDR2 is FQNEAQ (reference sequence). The CDR3 consists of 14 residues. The CDR3 region is CASSETGRGETQYF. CDR3 nucleotides: TGTGCCAGCAGCGAGACAGGGCGGGGAGAGACCCAGTACTTC.

Notes on this clone: Relative to the germline gene, one junction end is altered; a read error may explain this. This sequence joins TRBV7-7 and TRBJ2-7, with 7 bases identical to TRBD2. The CDR3 runs to 13 residues. Germline CDR1 SSHAT, CDR2 FNYEAQ (reference sequence). The DNA of the CDR3 is TGTGCTAGCAGCCGGGACTATACCTACGAGCAGTACTTC. Translation: CASSRDYTYEQYF.

The rearrangement joins TRBV18 to TRBJ2-7; 8 nucleotides agree with TRBD1. The CDR3 sequence is 14 residues long. Trimming at V came to 4 bases and at J to 6 bases, leaving 8 bases not matched to a gene. Germline assignment: CDR1 KGHSH and CDR2 LQKENI. Here the CDR3 DNA reads TGTGCCAGCTCACTGGGGACAGGTCGGGTCGAGCAGTACTTC. Residues: CASSLGTGRVEQYF.

The chain carries TRBV11-2 and TRBJ1-1; D remains unclear. Trimming pared 4 bases from V and 4 bases from J, leaving 13 bases between. The CDR3 is 14 residues long. CDR1 SGHAT and CDR2 FQNNGV come from the germline V gene. CDR3 in amino acids: CASSSVGGITEAFF. In DNA form, the CDR3 reads TGTGCCAGCAGCTCGGTTGGCGGAATCACTGAAGCTTTCTTT.

The rearrangement links TRBV27 to TRBJ1-3, with 10 bases that match TRBD1. The CDR3 runs 20 residues. With V trimmed by 4 bases and J by 0 bases, 15 bases remained unmatched. Looked up from germline, CDR1 is MNHEY and CDR2 is SMNVEV (reference sequence). CDR3 coding DNA: TGTGCCAGCAGTTACTCCGGGACAGGGGCCTCGCGCAACTCTGGAAACACCATATATTTT. Translating gives CASSYSGTGASRNSGNTIYF.

The chain has TRBV5-6 and TRBJ1-2, with D tentatively TRBD1 (5 bases). Germline-derived CDR1 and CDR2 are SGHDT and YYEEEE. Deletions cut 2 bases from V and 2 bases from J, with 10 bases between. The CDR3 has 14 residues. The CDR3 DNA follows: TGTGCCAGCAGCTTTACAGGTTCAAACTATGGCTACACCTTC. Amino acids: CASSFTGSNYGYTF.

The chain combines TRBV11-3 with TRBJ2-7, with D perhaps matching TRBD2 (6 bases). The CDR3 totals 16 residues. Germline lookup yields CDR1 SGHNT and CDR2 YENEEA. Trimming removed 1 base at V and 5 bases at J, with 18 bases between. CDR3 DNA sequence: TGTGCCAGCAGCTTAGGACCGGGAGTCGACGGGAACGAGCAGTACTTC. Its translation: CASSLGPGVDGNEQYF.

This sequence joins TRBV18 and TRBJ2-7; perhaps TRBD2 as D (5 bases). V was clipped by 1 base and J by 0 bases, with 13 bases between them. The germline V gene has CDR1 KGHSH and CDR2 LQKENI. This CDR3 spans 16 amino acids. The CDR3 DNA follows: TGTGCCAGCTCACCACGGTCGGACGGGATCTCCTACGAGCAGTACTTC. Residues: CASSPRSDGISYEQYF.

The chain has TRBV6-6 and TRBJ2-3; D not certain. The V end lost 4 bases, the J end lost 6 bases, and 17 bases lay between the germline ends. Germline values: CDR1 MNHNY, CDR2 SVGAGI (reference sequence). This CDR3 has 15 amino acids. The CDR3 DNA reads as TGTGCCAGCAGTTCGAGAGGAAACGGCAGGGATACGCAGTATTTT. Residues: CASSSRGNGRDTQYF.

This sequence joins TRBV18 and TRBJ2-7, with 7 positions matching TRBD2. This CDR3 contains 16 residues. CDR1 and CDR2 (germline): KGHSH, LQKENI. V shed 3 bases and J 0 bases; nucleotides not matched to a gene: 8. This CDR3 reads CASSPGQGGSSYEQYF. CDR3 coding DNA: TGTGCCAGCTCACCTGGGCAGGGAGGGTCCTCCTACGAGCAGTACTTC.